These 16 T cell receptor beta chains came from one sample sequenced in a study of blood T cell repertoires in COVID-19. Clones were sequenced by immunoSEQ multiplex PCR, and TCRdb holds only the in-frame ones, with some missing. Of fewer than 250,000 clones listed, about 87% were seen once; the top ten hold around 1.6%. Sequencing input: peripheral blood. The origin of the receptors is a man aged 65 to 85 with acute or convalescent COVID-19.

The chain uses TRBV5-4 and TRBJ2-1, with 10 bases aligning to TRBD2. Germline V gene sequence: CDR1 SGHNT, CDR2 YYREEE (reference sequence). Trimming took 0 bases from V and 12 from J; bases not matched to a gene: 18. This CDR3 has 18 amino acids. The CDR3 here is CASSLDSARGASGSRQFF. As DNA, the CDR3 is TGTGCCAGCAGCTTGGATTCGGCCCGTGGGGCTAGCGGGAGTAGGCAGTTCTTC.

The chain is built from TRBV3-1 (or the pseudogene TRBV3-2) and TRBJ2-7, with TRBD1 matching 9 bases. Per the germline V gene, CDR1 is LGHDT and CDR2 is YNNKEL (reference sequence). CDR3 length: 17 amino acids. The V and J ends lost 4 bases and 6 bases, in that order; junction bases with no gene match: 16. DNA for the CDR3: TGTGCCAGCAGCCGTTACCATCCGGGACAGGGTTCGGGCGAGCAGTACTTC. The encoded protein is CASSRYHPGQGSGEQYF.

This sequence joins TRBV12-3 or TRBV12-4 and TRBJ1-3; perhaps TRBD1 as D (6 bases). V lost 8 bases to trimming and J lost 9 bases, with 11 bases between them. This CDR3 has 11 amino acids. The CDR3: CASARGGTIYF. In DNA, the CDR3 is TGTGCCAGCGCTAGAGGGGGCACCATATATTTT.

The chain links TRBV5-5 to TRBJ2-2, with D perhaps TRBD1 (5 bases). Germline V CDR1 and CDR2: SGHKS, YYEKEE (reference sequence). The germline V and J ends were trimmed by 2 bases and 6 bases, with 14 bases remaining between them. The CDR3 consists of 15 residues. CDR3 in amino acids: CASSLIIGAAGELFF. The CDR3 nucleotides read TGTGCCAGCAGCTTAATAATTGGGGCGGCCGGGGAGCTGTTTTTT. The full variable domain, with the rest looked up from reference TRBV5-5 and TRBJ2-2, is DAGVTQSPTHLIKTRGQQVTLRCSPISGHKSVSWYQQVLGQGPQFIFQYYEKEERGRGNFPDRFSARQFPNYSSELNVNALLLGDSALYLCASSLIIGAAGELFFGEGSRLTVL.

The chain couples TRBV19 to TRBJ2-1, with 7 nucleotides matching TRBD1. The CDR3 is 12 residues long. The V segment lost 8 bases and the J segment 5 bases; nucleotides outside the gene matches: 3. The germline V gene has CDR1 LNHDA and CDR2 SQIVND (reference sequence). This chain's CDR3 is CASGDRNNEQFF. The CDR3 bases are TGTGCCAGTGGGGACAGAAACAATGAGCAGTTCTTC.

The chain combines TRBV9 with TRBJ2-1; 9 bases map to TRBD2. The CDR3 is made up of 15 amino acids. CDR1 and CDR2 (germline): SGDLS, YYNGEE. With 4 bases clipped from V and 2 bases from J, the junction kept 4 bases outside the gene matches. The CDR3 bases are TGTGCCAGCAGCTTAGCGGGAGTTGCCTACAATGAGCAGTTCTTC. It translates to CASSLAGVAYNEQFF. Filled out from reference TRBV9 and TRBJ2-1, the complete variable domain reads DSGVTQTPKHLITATGQRVTLRCSPRSGDLSVYWYQQSLDQGLQFLIQYYNGEERAKGNILERFSAQQFPDLHSELNLSSLELGDSALYFCASSLAGVAYNEQFFGPGTRLTVL.

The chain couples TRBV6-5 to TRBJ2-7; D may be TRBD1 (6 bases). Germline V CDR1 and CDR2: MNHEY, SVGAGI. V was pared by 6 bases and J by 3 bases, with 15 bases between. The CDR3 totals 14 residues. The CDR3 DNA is TGTGCCAGCAGAGTCCGGGACACGTTCTACGAGCAGTACTTC. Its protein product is CASRVRDTFYEQYF.

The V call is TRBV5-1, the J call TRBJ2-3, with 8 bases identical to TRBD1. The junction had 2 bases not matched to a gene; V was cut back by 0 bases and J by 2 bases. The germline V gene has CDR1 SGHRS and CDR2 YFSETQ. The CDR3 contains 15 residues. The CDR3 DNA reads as TGCGCCAGCAGCTTGGGACAGGGGAACACAGATACGCAGTATTTT. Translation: CASSLGQGNTDTQYF.

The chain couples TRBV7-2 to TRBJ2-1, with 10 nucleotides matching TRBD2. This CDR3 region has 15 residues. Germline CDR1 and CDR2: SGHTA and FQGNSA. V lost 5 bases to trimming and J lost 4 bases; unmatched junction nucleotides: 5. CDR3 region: CASSPWTSGYNEQFF. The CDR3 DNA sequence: TGTGCCAGCAGCCCGTGGACTAGCGGATACAATGAGCAGTTCTTC.

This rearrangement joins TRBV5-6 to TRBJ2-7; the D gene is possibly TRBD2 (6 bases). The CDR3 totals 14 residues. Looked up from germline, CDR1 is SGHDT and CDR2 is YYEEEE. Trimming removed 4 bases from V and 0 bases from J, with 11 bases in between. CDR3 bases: TGTGCCAGCAGCAGGAGGGGCGTCTCCTACGAGCAGTACTTC. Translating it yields CASSRRGVSYEQYF.

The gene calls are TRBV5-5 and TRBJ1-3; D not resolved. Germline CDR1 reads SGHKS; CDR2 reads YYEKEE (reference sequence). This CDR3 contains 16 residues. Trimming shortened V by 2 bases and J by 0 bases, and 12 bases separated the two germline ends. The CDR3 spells CASSFLSSNSGNTIYF. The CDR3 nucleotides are TGTGCCAGCAGCTTTTTGAGCTCTAACTCTGGAAACACCATATATTTT.

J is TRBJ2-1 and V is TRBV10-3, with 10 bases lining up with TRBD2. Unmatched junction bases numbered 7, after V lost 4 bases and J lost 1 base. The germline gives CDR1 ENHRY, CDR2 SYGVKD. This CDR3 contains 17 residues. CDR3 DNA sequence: TGTGCCATCAGTGCATCTAGCGGGAGTGCTTCCTACAATGAGCAGTTCTTC. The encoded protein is CAISASSGSASYNEQFF.

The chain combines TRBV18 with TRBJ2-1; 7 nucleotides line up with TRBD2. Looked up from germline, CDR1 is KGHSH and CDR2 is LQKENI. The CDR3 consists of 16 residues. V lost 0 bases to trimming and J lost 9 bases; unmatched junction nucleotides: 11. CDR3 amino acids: CASSPPGSREVSEQFF. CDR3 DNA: TGTGCCAGCTCACCACCGGGAAGCCGGGAGGTGTCTGAGCAGTTCTTC.

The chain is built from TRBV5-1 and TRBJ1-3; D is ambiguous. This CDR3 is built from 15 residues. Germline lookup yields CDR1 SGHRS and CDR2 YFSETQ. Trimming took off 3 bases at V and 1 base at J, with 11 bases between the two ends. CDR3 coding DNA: TGCGCCAGCAGCTCGACGGGTCTTTCTGGAAACACCATATATTTT. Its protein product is CASSSTGLSGNTIYF.

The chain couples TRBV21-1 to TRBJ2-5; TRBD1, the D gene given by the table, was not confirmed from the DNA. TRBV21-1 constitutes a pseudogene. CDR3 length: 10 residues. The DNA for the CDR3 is TGTGCCAGCAGGAGGACAGCCCTGTACTTC. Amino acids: CASRRTALYF.

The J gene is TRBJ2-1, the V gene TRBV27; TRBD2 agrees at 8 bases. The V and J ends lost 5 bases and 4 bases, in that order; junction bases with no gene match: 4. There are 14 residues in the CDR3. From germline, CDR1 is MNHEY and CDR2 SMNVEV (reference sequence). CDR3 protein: CASSRAGAYNEQFF. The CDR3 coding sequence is TGTGCCAGCAGTCGAGCGGGGGCTTACAATGAGCAGTTCTTC.